The rows below give T cell receptor beta chains drawn from one sample of a study of shared clonotypes between healthy human individuals. This table comes from immunoSEQ multiplex PCR, and its TCRdb copy is limited to in-frame clones, with some not included. The repertoire holds around 550,000 clones, with 95% to 97% as singletons. The sequencing sample was made of naive CD4+ T cells sorted from blood. The receptor source for this set is a woman between 25 and 40 years old in good health. CDR3s include the opening cysteine and the closing phenylalanine or tryptophan.

length | J | V | CDR3
15 | TRBJ2-6 | TRBV6-4 | CASSPQGSGANVLTF
15 | TRBJ2-5 | TRBV7-9 | CASSFVSGAQETQYF
16 | TRBJ2-7 | TRBV5-1 | CASSPPLRQGRNEQYF
16 | . | TRBV29-1 | CSATGLAGGPTYEQYF
14 | TRBJ2-7 | TRBV28 | CASSTTGLSYEQYF
17 | TRBJ1-5 | TRBV25-1 | CASSEWGPPGGNQPQHF
15 | TRBJ2-1 | TRBV11-2 | CASSLGLGSHNEQFF
14 | TRBJ1-5 | TRBV19 | CASSTGLGNQPQHF
16 | TRBJ2-1 | TRBV7-9 | CASSPSAGGIYNEQFF
17 | TRBJ1-4 | TRBV27 | CASSSKGARGGLGKLFF
13 | TRBJ1-1 | TRBV28 | CASSAGAETEAFF
13 | TRBJ2-7 | TRBV27 | CASKSLDSYEQYF
15 | TRBJ2-5 | TRBV6-5 | CASSLLAGAGETQYF
15 | TRBJ2-1 | TRBV7-9 | CASSPAGGGDNEQFF
17 | TRBJ2-6 | TRBV5-1 | CASSFLSGSSGANVLTF
11 | TRBJ1-2 | TRBV29-1 | CSVSEGRGYTF
17 | TRBJ2-2 | TRBV4-1 | CASSQPTGAGHTGELFF
11 | TRBJ1-5 | TRBV6-1 | CASSERQPQHF
12 | TRBJ2-4 | TRBV30 | CAWRLAKNIQYF
15 | TRBJ2-2 | TRBV18 | CASSPTGTGPGELFF
13 | TRBJ2-7 | TRBV28 | CAIGLAGVNEQYF
14 | . | TRBV7-9 | CASSSLGGPYEQYF
19 | TRBJ2-4 | TRBV7-9 | CASSLVAVRGSQAKNIQYF
13 | TRBJ2-3 | TRBV25-1 | CAARTGLTDTQYF
13 | TRBJ2-7 | TRBV6-5 | CASSLTLQQEQYF
17 | TRBJ1-3 | TRBV25-1 | CASSGNGQSSSGNTIYF
15 | TRBJ1-2 | TRBV5-6 | CASSIGQGALLGYTF
14 | TRBJ1-2 | TRBV7-6 | CASFGPPGLSGYTF
14 | TRBJ1-2 | TRBV10-2 | CASSVQGALGGYTF
14 | TRBJ1-5 | TRBV28 | CASSPGPTAQPQHF
18 | TRBJ2-1 | TRBV11-3 | CASSRSGQSPLGDNEQFF
11 | TRBJ2-7 | TRBV7-2 | CASSVSYEQYF
16 | TRBJ2-6 | TRBV7-3 | CASSQGGTPRSNVLTF
16 | TRBJ1-1 | TRBV28 | CASQPGGPSMNTEAFF
17 | TRBJ2-1 | TRBV4-1 | CASSQVPGLAGVSEQFF
11 | TRBJ2-5 | TRBV30 | CASWRGETQYF